A selection of T cell receptor beta chains follows, all from one sample in a study of CD8 T cells in Susac syndrome. In TCRdb, the immunoSEQ multiplex PCR reads were re-called with MiXCR into one record per CDR3 protein. Here the sample spans about 430,000 distinct CDR3 sequences, more than 70% being singletons. The sample taken for sequencing was CD8+ T cells from PBMCs. The receptor set was obtained from a human donor with multiple sclerosis. Both conserved end residues are part of each CDR3.

CDR3 protein: CASSEWSGSILREQYF
V gene: TRBV6-1

CDR3 protein: CASSLKGGPYNEQFF
V gene: TRBV6-6

CDR3 protein: CASSQEQGDQPQHF
V gene: TRBV4-1

CDR3 protein: CASRFGSGVDYEQYF
V gene: TRBV6-1

CDR3 protein: CASSPTADGGFYNEQFF
V gene: TRBV5-4

CDR3 protein: CASSPTGPVTGELFF
V gene: TRBV12-3/TRBV12-4

CDR3 protein: CASSLDGTGELFF
V gene: TRBV4-1

CDR3 protein: CASSPTDYNNEQFF
V gene: TRBV7-6

CDR3 protein: CASSLFDWYEQFF
V gene: TRBV12-3/TRBV12-4

CDR3 protein: CASSARPGPGNTIYF
V gene: TRBV10-1

CDR3 protein: CASSEFGTQTGELFF
V gene: TRBV5-1

CDR3 protein: CASSHGRGTGELFF
V gene: TRBV4-2